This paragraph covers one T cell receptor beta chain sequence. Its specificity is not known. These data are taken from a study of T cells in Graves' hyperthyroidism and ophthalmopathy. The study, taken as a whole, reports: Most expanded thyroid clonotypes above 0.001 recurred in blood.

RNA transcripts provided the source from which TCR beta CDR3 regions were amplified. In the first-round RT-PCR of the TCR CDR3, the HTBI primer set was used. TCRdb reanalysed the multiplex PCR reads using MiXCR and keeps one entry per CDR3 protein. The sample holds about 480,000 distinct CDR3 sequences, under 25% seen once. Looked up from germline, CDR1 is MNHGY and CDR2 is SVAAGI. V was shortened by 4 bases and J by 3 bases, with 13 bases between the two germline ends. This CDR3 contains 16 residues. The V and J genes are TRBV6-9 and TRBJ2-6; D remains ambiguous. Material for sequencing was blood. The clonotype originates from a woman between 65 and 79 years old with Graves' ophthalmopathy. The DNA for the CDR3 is TGTGCCAGCAGTTCCCCAGAAGGCCTTGGGGCCAACGTCCTGACTTTC. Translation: CASSSPEGLGANVLTF.